This TCR beta chain was retrieved from a study of CD8+ T cells in alopecia areata (dated by TCRdb to the late 2010s). Regarding the research as a whole: The treated patients took part in an open-label pilot trial in which moderate-to-severe alopecia areata was treated with oral tofacitinib at 5 to 10 mg twice daily. The study used high-throughput TCRbeta sequencing to examine T cell clonal expansion in alopecia areata, in both the C3H/HeJ mouse model and human patients. The RNA source kit depended on sample type: the PAXgene miRNA kit for fixed scalp, the miRNeasy kit for PBMCs, and the RNeasy kit for mouse skin. TCRbeta CDR3 regions were amplified by immunoSEQ multiplex PCR using 35 Vbeta forward and 13 Jbeta reverse primers. Scalp clonality was compared among normal scalp (n=4), patchy alopecia areata scalp (n=8), and alopecia totalis/universalis scalp (n=8). Biopsies were taken from tofacitinib-treated patients at baseline and at 4 and 24 weeks of treatment, and a later scalp biopsy was taken in several of the tofacitinib-treated patients. Scalp tissue and sorted CD4+ and CD8+ peripheral blood T cells from patchy and totalis/universalis alopecia areata patients and from healthy controls were covered by human TCRbeta sequencing. Patients received tofacitinib for 6 to 18 months and were then followed off drug for 6 months to check for delayed response and recurrence.

The study at large found these results: Lesional scalp, especially in alopecia totalis/universalis, showed higher clonality and more expanded CD8+ clones than normal scalp, suggesting antigenic drive. TCR sequences shared between patients were less clear than in mice, possibly partly because of HLA diversity in the patient population. Scalp TCR repertoire analysis is complicated because resident alphabeta T cells in normal human skin are also sequenced, whereas mouse skin is dominated by gammadelta T cells.

Here V drops 5 bases and J drops 6 bases, and the junction holds 3 bases not matched to any gene. From the cysteine up to the phenylalanine, the CDR3 has a length of 12 residues. CDR3 DNA only is kept here, 36 bases in frame from base 1. CDR1 and CDR2 (MNHNY, SVGAGI) derive from the germline V gene (reference sequence). What this sample's time point label stands for: baseline before oral tofacitinib. From alopecia areata patients, peripheral blood was collected along with lesional scalp punch biopsies. PBMCs were isolated by density centrifugation and stained for CD3, CD4 and CD8, after which CD4+ and CD8+ T cells were sorted on a FACSAria. Preparation of the library involved the immunoSEQ multiplex PCR assay. RNA was extracted from all samples and reverse transcribed into cDNA as template for TCR sequencing. First-strand cDNA was synthesized using SuperScript III with a 2:1 mix of oligo-dT and random hexamers. A synthetic immune receptor repertoire was used to assess amplification bias, and residual bias was removed computationally. The original pipeline was this. Raw reads were preprocessed to remove errors, and CDR3 was defined according to IMGT conventions as the region from the conserved cysteine to phenylalanine. Clonality was computed as 1 minus the Shannon entropy, with the entropy normalized by log2 of the number of productive unique TCRs. Whether scalp clones were CD4 or CD8 was inferred by matching scalp TCRbeta sequences against CD4 and CD8 repertoires sorted from blood. The immuneACCESS repertoire file appears here via TCRdb, limited to in-frame rearrangements. These files lack a portion of the clones; in checked studies, under half of the deficit traces to unresolved V genes, and the cause of the others is not known. D and trimming were read from the DNA, whereas the V and J calls and clone size are those reported in that table. The sample contains more than 110,000 clones, roughly 53% of them found a single time. The top ten constitute nearly 6.5% of the sample.

With respect to this clone: The antigen it recognizes is unknown. Base qualities were left out, and no much larger clone turns up one base away.

The sample was CD4+ T cells sorted from blood, taken at week 0. This clonotype originated in a human donor with alopecia areata. The chain is made from TRBV6-6 and TRBJ2-7, with 8 middle bases fitting TRBD1. The nucleotide sequence is given as TGTGCCAGCAGTCTCGGACAGGGCGAGCAGTACTTC. Its amino acids are CASSLGQGEQYF.